A single T cell receptor beta chain is shown here with its context. The table came from immunoSEQ multiplex PCR; TCRdb's copy has only in-frame clones and leaves some out. The sample includes some 80,000 clones, around 97% seen only once; the top ten take around 0.2%. The source of the sample is a study of technical replicates of blood from a few donors. This CDR3 spans 15 amino acids. Germline CDR1 KGHSH, CDR2 LQKENI. V shed 4 bases, J shed 3 bases, and the junction held 7 bases outside the gene matches. Sequenced: T cells isolated from PBMCs. This sequence originates from a human donor in good health. This chain links TRBV18 with TRBJ2-7, with 9 bases aligning to TRBD1. CDR3 DNA: TGTGCCAGCTCACGGGACAGGGCGTGGGACTACGAGCAGTACTTC. Translated, it gives CASSRDRAWDYEQYF.